Below are 32 T cell receptor beta chains sequenced from a single sample in a study of circulating CD8 cells and anti-PD-1 response in melanoma. Live CD3+CD8+TCRalphabeta+ cells were sorted into four subsets by PD-1 and/or TIGIT. TCR libraries were prepared from about 16 ng of total RNA with the QIAseq Immune Repertoire TCR panel. Via MiXCR, TCRdb re-called the reads, giving one row per CDR3 protein. The repertoire holds more than 900 distinct CDR3 sequences, with around a tenth as singletons. The sequencing here drew on CD8+ T cells from PBMCs, taken at baseline or after one month of anti-PD-1 therapy (not recorded which). The receptor set was obtained from a human donor with melanoma.

This clonotype rates as medium-sized. J is TRBJ2-5 and V is TRBV5-4, with 7 bases that match TRBD2. V lost 1 base to trimming and J lost 5 bases; unmatched junction nucleotides: 8. Germline V gene lookup returns CDR1 SGHNT and CDR2 YYREEE (reference sequence). The CDR3 is made up of 15 amino acids. The CDR3 reads CASSLYVTSEETQYF. DNA of the CDR3: TGTGCCAGCAGCTTGTATGTAACTAGCGAGGAGACCCAGTACTTC.

The chain employs TRBV19 and TRBJ2-1; 7 nucleotides match TRBD2. The CDR3 is made up of 15 amino acids. Germline assignment: CDR1 LNHDA and CDR2 SQIVND (reference sequence). The trim removed 5 bases at V and 3 bases at J, leaving 7 bases unmatched. The CDR3 sequence: CASSFWAGDYNEQFF. CDR3 coding DNA: TGTGCCAGTAGTTTTTGGGCGGGGGACTACAATGAGCAGTTCTTC.

By sample share, this clonotype is medium-sized. This chain joins TRBV19 and TRBJ2-3; 12 bases are a match to TRBD2. The germline CDR1 and CDR2 sequences are LNHDA and SQIVND (reference sequence). Germline trimming cut 5 bases from V and 1 base from J; bases unmatched to any gene: 4. The CDR3 is 16 amino acids. The CDR3 DNA reads as TGTGCCAGTAGTGCGGCTAGCGGGGGGGGCACAGATACGCAGTATTTT. Its protein is CASSAASGGGTDTQYF.

As to this clonotype: A read error may be the cause here, since a much bigger clone is one base away. Lacking the conserved final phenylalanine or tryptophan, this CDR3 likely reflects a read error. CDR3 region: CASSQVAHSYEQYY. CDR3 coding DNA: TGCGCCAGCAGCCAAGTGGCCCACTCCTACGAGCAGTACTAC. The chain is built from TRBV4-3 and TRBJ2-7; the D is unclear. The CDR3 runs to 14 residues. The germline CDR1 and CDR2 sequences are LGHNA and YSLEER. Between the trimmed V and J ends, which lost 1 base and 0 bases, there was a span of 7 bases.

V gene TRBV5-5 combines with J gene TRBJ2-2; 10 bases are a match to TRBD2. Germline CDR1 reads SGHKS; CDR2 reads YYEKEE (reference sequence). The CDR3 spans 16 residues. Trimming at V came to 3 bases and at J to 1 base, leaving 3 bases not matched to a gene. The CDR3 is CASSSTSGLNTGELFF. In DNA, the CDR3 is TGTGCCAGCAGCTCGACTAGCGGGTTGAACACCGGGGAGCTGTTTTTT.

This clonotype was picked up a small number of times. The CDR3 region has the DNA TGTGCCACCGCGACAGGGGGCTACGAGCAGTACTTC. Translated, it gives CATATGGYEQYF. This chain uses TRBV28 with TRBJ2-7; 9 nucleotides align to TRBD1. Germline loops: CDR1 MDHEN, CDR2 SYDVKM. Trimming cost V 10 bases and J 3 bases; bases outside gene matches: 4. The CDR3 runs 12 residues. Combining the CDR3 with reference TRBV28 and TRBJ2-7 gives the whole variable domain DVKVTQSSRYLVKRTGEKVFLECVQDMDHENMFWYRQDPGLGLRLIYFSYDVKMKEKGDIPEGYSVSREKKERFSLILESASTNQTSMYLCATATGGYEQYFGPGTRLTVT.

Only a few counts were recorded for this clonotype. Without the conserved terminal phenylalanine or tryptophan, this CDR3 likely stems from a read error. The chain couples TRBV27 to TRBJ1-1; D unresolved. The V end was cut by 7 bases, the J end by 0 bases, with 9 bases between. The germline gives CDR1 MNHEY, CDR2 SMNVEV (reference sequence). The CDR3 is made up of 13 amino acids. DNA for the CDR3: TGTGCCAGCACCAACGGGATGAACACTGAAGCTTTCCTT. Encoded protein: CASTNGMNTEAFL.

By frequency in the sample, this clonotype is medium-sized. This chain links TRBV10-1 with TRBJ1-2; no reliable D call. The CDR3 contains 13 residues. Per the germline V gene, CDR1 is WNHNN and CDR2 is SYGVQD (reference sequence). Trimming removed 2 bases from V and 6 bases from J, with 10 bases in between. CDR3 nucleotides: TGCGCCAGCAGTGAGACCCCCCAGGATGGCTACACCTTC. It yields the protein CASSETPQDGYTF.

This clonotype has just a few counts. The chain couples TRBV6-4 to TRBJ1-5, with D possibly being TRBD1 (6 bases). The CDR3 is made up of 14 amino acids. The V end lost 4 bases, the J end lost 1 base, and 8 bases lay between the germline ends. Germline CDR1 is MRHNA and CDR2 is SNTAGT. CDR3 DNA sequence: TGTGCCAGCAGTGCAGGGGCCAGCAATCAGCCCCAGCATTTT. This codes for CASSAGASNQPQHF.

By share of the sample, this clonotype is medium-sized. V and J are TRBV4-3 and TRBJ2-1; D gene uncertain. This CDR3 contains 12 residues. Per germline, CDR1 LGHNA and CDR2 YSLEER. V lost 3 bases and J lost 6, with 6 bases in between. CDR3 coding DNA: TGCGCCAGCAGCCACCTAGGCAATGAGCAGTTCTTC. This translates into CASSHLGNEQFF.

This clonotype is termed medium-sized. The chain has TRBV20-1 and TRBJ2-1, with a weak D call TRBD2 (6 bases). Germline V gene lookup returns CDR1 DFQATT and CDR2 SNEGSKA (reference sequence). Trimming left V 3 bases short and J 9 bases short, with 18 bases between. The CDR3 length is 14 residues. The chain's CDR3 is CSARRRAAGGEQFF. In DNA form, the CDR3 reads TGCAGTGCTAGGCGGAGAGCGGCCGGGGGTGAGCAGTTCTTC.

On this clonotype itself: A much larger clone lies a single base off, so this may be a read error. This chain joins TRBV5-4 and TRBJ2-7, with D possibly being TRBD2 (6 bases). V was shortened by 0 bases and J by 6 bases, with 13 bases between the two germline ends. Germline V lookup: CDR1 SGHNT, CDR2 YYREEE (reference sequence). The CDR3 sequence is 14 residues long. CDR3 region: CASSLGNSRGEQYF. DNA of the CDR3: TGTGCCAGCAGCTTGGGCAACTCGCGGGGCGAGCAGTACTTC.

By share of the sample, this clonotype is medium-sized. V and J are TRBV2 and TRBJ2-5; 12 bases map to TRBD2. After removal of 3 bases from V and 5 bases from J, the junction contained 4 bases not matched to a gene. This CDR3 is built from 15 residues. Per the germline V gene, CDR1 is SNHLY and CDR2 is FYNNEI. This CDR3 is CASSDGLAGYETQYF. In DNA, the CDR3 is TGTGCCAGCAGTGACGGACTAGCGGGGTATGAGACCCAGTACTTC.

Turning to this clonotype: A much larger clone is a single base away; this may be a read error. The V gene is TRBV12-3 or TRBV12-4, the J gene TRBJ1-2, with 8 bases aligning to TRBD1. Losses at the gene ends were 1 base for V and 6 bases for J; bases not matched to a gene: 4. The CDR3 totals 14 residues. The CDR3 spells CASSLGAGGNGYTF. The CDR3 coding sequence is TGTGCCAGCAGTTTAGGGGCAGGGGGCAATGGCTACACCTTC.

This clonotype showed up just a few times. The chain uses TRBV23-1 and TRBJ1-6; D not certain. TRBV23-1 belongs to the ORF category, with a function that is uncertain. The CDR3 runs 13 residues. Between the trimmed V and J ends, which lost 11 bases and 8 bases, there was a span of 16 bases. This chain's CDR3 is CAPKGRSDSPLHF. The DNA of the CDR3 is TGCGCCCCAAAAGGGCGATCGGATTCACCCCTCCACTTT.

This clonotype is medium-sized. The genes are TRBV2 and TRBJ2-7, with 7 bases matching TRBD2. CDR1 and CDR2 (germline): SNHLY, FYNNEI. The CDR3 loop spans 13 amino acids. Trimming at V came to 7 bases and at J to 3 bases, leaving 6 bases not matched to a gene. Here the CDR3 DNA reads TGTGCCAGCAAACCGGGGGGAGTCTACGAGCAGTACTTC. This gives the protein CASKPGGVYEQYF.

This clonotype occurred a few times. The chain carries TRBV19 and TRBJ2-7; D not certain. Deletions cut 6 bases from V and 4 bases from J, with 13 bases between. From germline, CDR1 is LNHDA and CDR2 SQIVND (reference sequence). The CDR3 is 13 amino acids. The CDR3 sequence is CASSIRRDYEQYF. The CDR3 DNA reads TGTGCCAGTAGCATACGAAGAGATTACGAGCAGTACTTC.

This clonotype qualifies as medium-sized. The V and J genes are TRBV9 and TRBJ2-3; no firm D call. Deletions cut 2 bases from V and 4 bases from J, with 5 bases between. The CDR3 sequence is 12 residues long. Per the germline V gene, CDR1 is SGDLS and CDR2 is YYNGEE. The CDR3 region is CASSVLADTQYF. As DNA, the CDR3 is TGTGCCAGCAGCGTCCTTGCAGATACGCAGTATTTT.

By frequency in the sample, this clonotype is medium-sized (0.01 to 0.1%). The V and J genes are TRBV19 and TRBJ2-1, with 8 bases aligning to TRBD2. The CDR3 length is 15 residues. J was trimmed by 4 bases and V by 4 bases; bases with no gene match: 6. In germline, CDR1 is LNHDA, CDR2 SQIVND (reference sequence). This CDR3 reads CASSTYSGVYNEQFF. The CDR3 nucleotides read TGTGCCAGTAGTACATATAGCGGGGTTTACAATGAGCAGTTCTTC.

A word on this clonotype: Because the CDR3 is missing its conserved closing phenylalanine or tryptophan, this is likely a read error. V gene TRBV2 combines with J gene TRBJ2-1; possibly TRBD1 for D (6 bases). With 2 bases removed from V and 0 bases from J, the gap between germline ends came to 11 bases. This CDR3 is 16 amino acids long. Germline loops: CDR1 SNHLY, CDR2 FYNNEI. CDR3 bases: TGTGCCAGCAGTGAAACGACAGGCCGCTCCTACAATGAGCAGTTCTAC. Encoded protein: CASSETTGRSYNEQFY.

Judged by abundance, this clonotype is large. The genes are TRBV9 and TRBJ2-1; 13 nucleotides line up with TRBD2. CDR1 is SGDLS and CDR2 is YYNGEE in the germline V gene. The J segment lost 4 bases and the V segment lost 4 bases, leaving 8 bases of the junction unmatched. This CDR3 is built from 17 residues. This CDR3 is CASSPSPGLAGYNEQFF. CDR3 sequence (DNA): TGTGCCAGCAGCCCCTCGCCGGGACTAGCGGGGTACAATGAGCAGTTCTTC.

By sample fraction, this clonotype is medium-sized. V usage is TRBV4-1 and J usage is TRBJ2-7; D is undetermined. The germline CDR1 and CDR2 sequences are MGHRA and YSYEKL. The CDR3 is 15 amino acids. Trimming shortened V by 1 base and J by 2 bases, and 12 bases separated the two germline ends. CDR3 DNA: TGCGCCAGCAGCCAAGTTGGTGGAAGGACCTACGAGCAGTACTTC. Amino acid sequence: CASSQVGGRTYEQYF.

By frequency in the sample, this clonotype is medium-sized. The chain employs TRBV24-1 and TRBJ2-1, with 8 positions matching TRBD1. The CDR3 has 13 amino acids. Germline loops: CDR1 KGHDR, CDR2 SFDVKD. V lost 9 bases, J lost 4 bases, and 4 bases stayed unmatched. The CDR3 region is CATGQGTYNEQFF. CDR3 bases: TGTGCCACCGGACAGGGAACATACAATGAGCAGTTCTTC.

This clonotype was observed once. The V gene is TRBV29-1, the J gene TRBJ2-3, with D possibly being TRBD1 (6 bases). V lost 0 bases and J lost 2, with 15 bases in between. Germline V gene lookup returns CDR1 SQVTM and CDR2 ANQGSEA. The CDR3 has 16 amino acids. The CDR3 here is CSVEDLWQGHTDTQYF. CDR3 nucleotide sequence: TGCAGCGTTGAAGATCTGTGGCAGGGGCACACAGATACGCAGTATTTT.

By proportion, this clonotype is medium-sized. V gene TRBV29-1 combines with J gene TRBJ2-7, with TRBD1 identical over 8 bases. The CDR3 has 14 residues. Trimming cost V 7 bases and J 0 bases; bases outside gene matches: 8. CDR1 is SQVTM, CDR2 ANQGSEA, per germline. This chain's CDR3 is CSAEDREHSYEQYF. In nucleotides, the CDR3 is TGCAGCGCCGAGGACAGGGAGCACTCCTACGAGCAGTACTTC.

This clonotype is termed large. The chain combines TRBV19 with TRBJ2-5, with a possible D match to TRBD2 (6 bases). In germline, CDR1 is LNHDA, CDR2 SQIVND (reference sequence). V was cut by 3 bases and J by 5 bases, with 10 bases left in between. The CDR3 loop spans 13 amino acids. The CDR3 region is CASSMVAGETQYF. The CDR3 bases are TGTGCCAGTAGTATGGTGGCGGGGGAGACCCAGTACTTC. Full variable domain (missing parts from reference TRBV19 and TRBJ2-5): DGGITQSPKYLFRKEGQNVTLSCEQNLNHDAMYWYRQDPGQGLRLIYYSQIVNDFQKGDIAEGYSVSREKKESFPLTVTSAQKNPTAFYLCASSMVAGETQYFGPGTRLLVL.

This clonotype is medium-sized within its sample. Written as DNA, the CDR3 is TGTGCCAGCAGTTTCGTAAGGGCGGGCATTCAGTACTTC. Amino acids: CASSFVRAGIQYF. The chain employs TRBV27 and TRBJ2-4; a weak D match, TRBD2 (5 bases). The CDR3 has 13 amino acids. The V and J ends lost 3 bases and 9 bases respectively, with 12 bases between them. Germline CDR1 is MNHEY and CDR2 is SMNVEV (reference sequence).

The rearrangement uses TRBV12-3 or TRBV12-4 and TRBJ1-2; possible D gene TRBD1, 5 bases. The germline V and J ends were trimmed by 0 bases and 6 bases, with 14 bases remaining between them. The CDR3 loop spans 15 amino acids. DNA of the CDR3: TGTGCCAGCAGTTTAGCGGATGGCAGGGCGGATGGCTACACCTTC. Translated: CASSLADGRADGYTF.

The chain uses TRBV29-1 and TRBJ2-7, with a weak D call TRBD1 (5 bases). The CDR3 is 11 residues long. The V gene's germline CDR1 is SQVTM and CDR2 ANQGSEA. V lost 4 bases, J lost 6 bases, and 10 bases lay in between. The CDR3 nucleotides read TGCAGCGTTGGGGTCCAGGGCGAGCAGTACTTC. It is translated as CSVGVQGEQYF.

In this sample, this clonotype is medium-sized. The chain uses TRBV19 and TRBJ1-6; a possible D gene is TRBD1 (5 bases). Trimming shortened V by 5 bases and J by 6 bases, and 17 bases separated the two germline ends. The CDR3 sequence is 16 residues long. The germline gives CDR1 LNHDA, CDR2 SQIVND (reference sequence). The CDR3 is CASSGVLDNRNSPLHF. CDR3 nucleotides: TGTGCCAGTAGTGGCGTGCTGGACAACCGTAATTCACCCCTCCACTTT.

This clonotype is medium-sized in the sample. The chain couples TRBV23-1 to TRBJ2-1; 9 bases are shared with TRBD1. TRBV23-1 falls under the ORF class, with uncertain function. The CDR3 spans 18 residues. After removal of 6 bases from V and 7 bases from J, the junction contained 19 bases not matched to a gene. The CDR3 nucleotides read TGCGCCAGCAGCTACCGACTACAGGGGGCGCTGCCAGAAAATGAGCAGTTCTTC. This sequence encodes CASSYRLQGALPENEQFF.

This clonotype is classed as medium-sized. The chain carries TRBV19 and TRBJ1-6; TRBD1 might be the D (5 bases). Germline values: CDR1 LNHDA, CDR2 SQIVND (reference sequence). There are 14 residues in the CDR3. V lost 4 bases and J 4 bases, leaving 8 bases between the germline ends. The CDR3 loop reads CASSKEGYNSPLHF. CDR3 DNA: TGTGCCAGTAGTAAAGAGGGGTATAATTCACCCCTCCACTTT.